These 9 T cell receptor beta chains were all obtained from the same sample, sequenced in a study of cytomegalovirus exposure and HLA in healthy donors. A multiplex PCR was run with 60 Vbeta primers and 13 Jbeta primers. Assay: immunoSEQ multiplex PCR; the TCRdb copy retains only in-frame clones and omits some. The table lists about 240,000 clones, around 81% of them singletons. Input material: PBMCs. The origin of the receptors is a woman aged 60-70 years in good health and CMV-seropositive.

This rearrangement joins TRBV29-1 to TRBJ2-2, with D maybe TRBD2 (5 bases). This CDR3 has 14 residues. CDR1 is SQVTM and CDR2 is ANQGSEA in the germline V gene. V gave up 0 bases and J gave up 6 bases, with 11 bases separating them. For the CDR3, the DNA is TGCAGCGTTGAAGATGGAACCGGGGCCGGGGAGCTGTTTTTT. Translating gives CSVEDGTGAGELFF.

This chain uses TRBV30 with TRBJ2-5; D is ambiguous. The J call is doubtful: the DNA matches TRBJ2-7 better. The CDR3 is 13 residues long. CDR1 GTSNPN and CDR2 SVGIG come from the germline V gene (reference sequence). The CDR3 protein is CACVIAGLYEQYF. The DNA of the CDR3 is TGTGCCTGCGTAATTGCAGGCCTCTACGAGCAGTACTTC.

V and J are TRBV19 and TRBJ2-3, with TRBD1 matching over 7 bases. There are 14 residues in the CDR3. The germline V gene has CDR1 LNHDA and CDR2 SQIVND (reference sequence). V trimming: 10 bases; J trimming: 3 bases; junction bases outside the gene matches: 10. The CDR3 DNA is TGTGCCACAAACCTTAACAGGGGTACAGATACGCAGTATTTT. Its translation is CATNLNRGTDTQYF.

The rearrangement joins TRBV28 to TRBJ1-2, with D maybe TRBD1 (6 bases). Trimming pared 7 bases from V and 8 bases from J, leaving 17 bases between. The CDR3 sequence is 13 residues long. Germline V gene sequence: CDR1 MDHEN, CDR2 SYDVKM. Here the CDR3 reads CASNVDGGRGYTF. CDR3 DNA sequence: TGTGCCAGCAACGTCGACGGGGGGCGCGGCTACACCTTC.

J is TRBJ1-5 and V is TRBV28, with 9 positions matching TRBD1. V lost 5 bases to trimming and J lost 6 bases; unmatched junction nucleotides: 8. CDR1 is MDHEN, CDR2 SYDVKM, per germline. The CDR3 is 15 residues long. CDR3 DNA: TGTGCCAGCAGTGGGGACAGGGTTGGTGGTCAGCCCCAGCATTTT. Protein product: CASSGDRVGGQPQHF.

The CDR3 DNA reads as TGCAGCGCCTCAGGGGGACAGGGAGACTATGGCTACACCTTC. Residues: CSASGGQGDYGYTF. The V call is TRBV29-1, the J call TRBJ1-2, with 9 bases identical to TRBD1. The ends lost 7 bases at V and 3 bases at J; junction bases unmatched: 9. Germline V CDR1 and CDR2: SQVTM, ANQGSEA. The CDR3 length is 14 residues.

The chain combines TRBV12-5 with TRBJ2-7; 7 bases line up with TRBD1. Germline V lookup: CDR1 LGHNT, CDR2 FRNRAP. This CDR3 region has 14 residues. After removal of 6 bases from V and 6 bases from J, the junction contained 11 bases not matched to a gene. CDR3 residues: CASGGERGPSEQYF. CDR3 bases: TGTGCTAGTGGGGGGGAGAGGGGGCCCTCCGAGCAGTACTTC.

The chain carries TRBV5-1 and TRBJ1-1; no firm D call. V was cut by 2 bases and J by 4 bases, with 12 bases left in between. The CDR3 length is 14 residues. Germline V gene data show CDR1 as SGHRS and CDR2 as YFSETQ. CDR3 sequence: CASSLTAGFTEAFF. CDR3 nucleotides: TGCGCCAGCAGCTTAACAGCTGGCTTCACTGAAGCTTTCTTT.

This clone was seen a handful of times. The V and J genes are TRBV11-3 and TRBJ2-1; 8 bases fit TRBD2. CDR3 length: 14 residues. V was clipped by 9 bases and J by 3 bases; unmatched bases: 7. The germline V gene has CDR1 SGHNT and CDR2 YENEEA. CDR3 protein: CARPQRENYNEQFF. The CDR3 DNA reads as TGTGCCAGGCCGCAGCGGGAGAACTACAATGAGCAGTTCTTC.